One and the same sample provided the 23 T cell receptor beta chains below, sequenced in a study of control samples from healthy donors and cancer patients. Sequencing was performed with immunoSEQ multiplex PCR; in TCRdb, only in-frame clones are kept and a portion is missing. This table has around 92,000 clones, roughly four fifths appearing once. The source material was blood. Every receptor here comes from a man aged 60 to 75 in good health.

This clone came up once. This rearrangement joins TRBV28 to TRBJ1-2; D gene uncertain. The germline V gene encodes CDR1 MDHEN and CDR2 SYDVKM. The germline V and J ends were trimmed by 4 bases and 8 bases, with 20 bases remaining between them. The CDR3 is 15 residues long. This CDR3 is CASSSIYGPPKGYTF. CDR3 nucleotides: TGTGCCAGCAGTTCTATTTACGGGCCCCCGAAAGGCTACACCTTC.

The chain employs TRBV28 and TRBJ2-2; 8 bases are a match to TRBD2. V was pared by 5 bases and J by 1 base, with 21 bases of the junction left unmatched. Germline V gene data show CDR1 as MDHEN and CDR2 as SYDVKM. The CDR3 is 21 residues long. Here the CDR3 DNA reads TGTGCCAGCAGTCTGCTATCGGCGCTGGGACTAGTAGATGAGAACACCGGGGAGCTGTTTTTT. It is translated as CASSLLSALGLVDENTGELFF.

V usage is TRBV12-5 and J usage is TRBJ1-1; no reliable D call. Deletions cut 4 bases from V and 0 bases from J, with 18 bases between. Germline V gene sequence: CDR1 LGHNT, CDR2 FRNRAP. This CDR3 has 17 amino acids. CDR3 amino acids: CASGSRLEGILNTEAFF. The CDR3 DNA is TGTGCTAGTGGTTCCAGGTTGGAGGGAATTTTGAACACTGAAGCTTTCTTT.

The V gene is TRBV7-9, the J gene TRBJ1-6; 7 positions match TRBD1. The J segment lost 8 bases and the V segment lost 5 bases, leaving 6 bases of the junction unmatched. The CDR3 totals 14 residues. The germline CDR1 and CDR2 sequences are SEHNR and FQNEAQ (reference sequence). The CDR3 DNA reads TGTGCCAGCAGCCCGCCGACAGGGTATTCACCCCTCCACTTT. It encodes CASSPPTGYSPLHF.

The gene calls are TRBV21-1 and TRBJ2-5; TRBD1 is the table's D call, not checked against the DNA. TRBV21-1 is labeled a pseudogene. This CDR3 spans 16 amino acids. CDR3 protein: CASSKWTGGRQETQYF. In nucleotides, the CDR3 is TGTGCCAGCAGCAAATGGACAGGGGGCAGGCAAGAGACCCAGTACTTC.

CDR3 residues: CASSLSRPAWVGGETQYF. Here the CDR3 DNA reads TGTGCCAGCAGTTTATCCCGACCCGCCTGGGTTGGGGGGGAGACCCAGTACTTC. The genes are TRBV27 and TRBJ2-5, with a possible D match to TRBD2 (6 bases). The CDR3 sequence is 18 residues long. Germline CDR1 MNHEY, CDR2 SMNVEV (reference sequence). V was clipped by 0 bases and J by 5 bases, with 22 bases between them.

This chain uses TRBV18 with TRBJ2-7; D may be TRBD2 (5 bases). Trimming removed 2 bases at V and 12 bases at J, with 17 bases between. This CDR3 has 13 residues. Per the germline V gene, CDR1 is KGHSH and CDR2 is LQKENI. CDR3 DNA sequence: TGTGCCAGCTCACCATCCGATACGCGGGCGGCGTACTTC. It yields the protein CASSPSDTRAAYF.

This clone was seen a single time. The V and J genes are TRBV30 and TRBJ2-3; D is tentatively TRBD1 or TRBD2 (5 bases each). The CDR3 has 13 amino acids. V lost 4 bases and J 1 base, leaving 9 bases between the germline ends. Germline assignment: CDR1 GTSNPN and CDR2 SVGIG (reference sequence). CDR3 in amino acids: CAWNLGGTDTQYF. Written as DNA, the CDR3 is TGTGCCTGGAATTTGGGGGGCACAGATACGCAGTATTTT.

The chain's CDR3 is CASSLTVSLDPSTDTQYF. Written as DNA, the CDR3 is TGTGCCAGTAGCCTCACTGTAAGTCTCGACCCTAGCACAGATACGCAGTATTTT. The chain uses TRBV19 and TRBJ2-3, with D unresolved. V dropped 6 bases and J dropped 0 bases, with 22 bases sitting between them. The germline V gene encodes CDR1 LNHDA and CDR2 SQIVND (reference sequence). The CDR3 loop spans 18 amino acids.

The chain carries TRBV6-5 and TRBJ1-2; perhaps TRBD1 as D (5 bases). The CDR3 sequence is 12 residues long. V lost 2 bases, J lost 8 bases, and 9 bases lay in between. Germline V lookup: CDR1 MNHEY, CDR2 SVGAGI. In DNA, the CDR3 is TGTGCCAGCAGTTACATGGGGCAGGGCTACACCTTC. Protein sequence: CASSYMGQGYTF.

The chain recombines TRBV15 with TRBJ2-1; 9 bases fit TRBD2. Trimming at V came to 0 bases and at J to 6 bases, leaving 6 bases not matched to a gene. The CDR3 loop spans 16 amino acids. The germline gives CDR1 LNHNV, CDR2 YYDKDF (reference sequence). Here the CDR3 reads CATSREGSSGVNEQFF. The CDR3, as DNA: TGTGCCACCAGCAGAGAAGGGTCTAGCGGGGTCAATGAGCAGTTCTTC.

This clone was seen only once. The chain uses TRBV7-3 and TRBJ2-2; 9 bases agree with TRBD2. V lost 4 bases, J lost 8 bases, and 5 bases stayed unmatched. CDR3 length equals 14 residues. Germline loops: CDR1 SGHTA, CDR2 FQGTGA. The CDR3 sequence is CASSSNGLAGELFF. The CDR3 region has the DNA TGTGCCAGCAGCTCCAACGGACTAGCGGGGGAGCTGTTTTTT.

The chain joins TRBV7-9 to TRBJ2-5; TRBD2 matches at 7 bases. The CDR3 runs 14 residues. From germline, CDR1 is SEHNR and CDR2 FQNEAQ (reference sequence). V lost 2 bases and J lost 9; bases outside the gene matches: 9. CDR3 nucleotide sequence: TGTGCCAGCAGCTTAAGTGGGGAACGGGGGGCCCAGTACTTC. As protein: CASSLSGERGAQYF. The full variable domain, completed using reference TRBV7-9 and TRBJ2-5, is DTGVSQNPRHKITKRGQNVTFRCDPISEHNRLYWYRQTLGQGPEFLTYFQNEAQLEKSRLLSDRFSAERPKGSFSTLEIQRTEQGDSAMYLCASSLSGERGAQYFGPGTRLLVL.

The chain links TRBV28 to TRBJ1-5; 9 bases agree with TRBD1. V lost 2 bases to trimming and J lost 3 bases; unmatched junction nucleotides: 8. This CDR3 has 17 amino acids. The germline V gene has CDR1 MDHEN and CDR2 SYDVKM. This CDR3 is CASSLVGTGTFNQPQHF. In nucleotides, the CDR3 is TGTGCCAGCAGTTTAGTCGGGACAGGGACGTTCAATCAGCCCCAGCATTTT.

The chain recombines TRBV11-2 with TRBJ2-7, with 11 nucleotides matching TRBD1. Trimming cost V 5 bases and J 6 bases; bases outside gene matches: 15. The CDR3 length is 17 residues. Germline assignment: CDR1 SGHAT and CDR2 FQNNGV. CDR3 sequence: CASSLGGQGVPGVEQYF. In nucleotides, the CDR3 is TGTGCCAGCAGCCTGGGGGGACAGGGGGTACCTGGAGTCGAGCAGTACTTC.

A few counts support this clone. This rearrangement joins TRBV3-1 (or the pseudogene TRBV3-2) to TRBJ2-5; no clear D. Trimming shortened V by 3 bases and J by 2 bases, and 7 bases separated the two germline ends. The CDR3 has 13 amino acids. From germline, CDR1 is LGHDT and CDR2 YNNKEL (reference sequence). CDR3 nucleotides: TGTGCCAGCAGCCATGCAGCGCAAGAGACCCAGTACTTC. It translates to CASSHAAQETQYF.

This clone appeared once. This chain links TRBV2 with TRBJ2-3; 14 bases line up with TRBD2. Germline CDR1 reads SNHLY; CDR2 reads FYNNEI. V lost 6 bases to trimming and J lost 0 bases; unmatched junction nucleotides: 8. The CDR3 runs 18 residues. For the CDR3, the DNA is TGTGCCAGCAGAGCCGGGACTAGCGGGAGTACTAGCACAGATACGCAGTATTTT. Translation gives CASRAGTSGSTSTDTQYF.

The chain links TRBV19 to TRBJ1-1; D is unclear. Germline V lookup: CDR1 LNHDA, CDR2 SQIVND (reference sequence). V lost 0 bases to trimming and J lost 1 base, with 6 bases between them. The CDR3 extends over 14 amino acids. The CDR3: CASSIDTENTEAFF. The DNA for the CDR3 is TGTGCCAGTAGTATAGACACCGAGAACACTGAAGCTTTCTTT.

The chain couples TRBV11-2 to TRBJ2-7, with unresolved D. V shed 5 bases and J shed 0 bases, with 14 bases lying between them. This CDR3 region has 15 residues. Germline loops: CDR1 SGHAT, CDR2 FQNNGV. The CDR3 here is CASSHGWTASYEQYF. CDR3 nucleotide sequence: TGTGCCAGCAGCCACGGCTGGACGGCCTCCTACGAGCAGTACTTC. The whole variable domain, filled in from reference TRBV11-2 and TRBJ2-7, reads EAGVAQSPRYKIIEKRQSVAFWCNPISGHATLYWYQQILGQGPKLLIQFQNNGVVDDSQLPKDRFSAERLKGVDSTLKIQPAKLEDSAVYLCASSHGWTASYEQYFGPGTRLTVT.

Written as DNA, the CDR3 is TGTGCCATCAGTGACCTACAATATACGCAGTATTTT. Translating gives CAISDLQYTQYF. The V gene is TRBV10-3, the J gene TRBJ2-3; D is unresolved. Trimming shortened V by 3 bases and J by 7 bases, and 8 bases separated the two germline ends. The CDR3 covers 12 residues. Germline V lookup: CDR1 ENHRY, CDR2 SYGVKD.

V gene TRBV5-6 combines with J gene TRBJ2-7; D remains unclear. CDR1 is SGHDT, CDR2 YYEEEE, per germline. This CDR3 contains 13 residues. Trimming cost V 1 base and J 3 bases, with 8 bases left between them. The CDR3 coding sequence is TGTGCCAGCAGCTTGTGGCAAATCTACGAGCAGTACTTC. Amino acids: CASSLWQIYEQYF.

The genes are TRBV4-1 and TRBJ1-1; TRBD1 might be the D (5 bases). CDR1 MGHRA and CDR2 YSYEKL come from the germline V gene. The CDR3 covers 12 residues. Trimming took off 9 bases at V and 4 bases at J, with 12 bases between the two ends. CDR3 DNA sequence: TGCGCCAGGTTCAGGGTGGCCACTGAAGCTTTCTTT. Encoded protein: CARFRVATEAFF.

This clone came up a few times. The chain employs TRBV20-1 and TRBJ2-1; no clear D. The V end was cut by 6 bases, the J end by 7 bases, with 10 bases between. The germline V gene encodes CDR1 DFQATT and CDR2 SNEGSKA (reference sequence). The CDR3 sequence is 11 residues long. CDR3 bases: TGCAGTGCCCAGGCCTGGAATGAGCAGTTCTTC. Its translation is CSAQAWNEQFF.